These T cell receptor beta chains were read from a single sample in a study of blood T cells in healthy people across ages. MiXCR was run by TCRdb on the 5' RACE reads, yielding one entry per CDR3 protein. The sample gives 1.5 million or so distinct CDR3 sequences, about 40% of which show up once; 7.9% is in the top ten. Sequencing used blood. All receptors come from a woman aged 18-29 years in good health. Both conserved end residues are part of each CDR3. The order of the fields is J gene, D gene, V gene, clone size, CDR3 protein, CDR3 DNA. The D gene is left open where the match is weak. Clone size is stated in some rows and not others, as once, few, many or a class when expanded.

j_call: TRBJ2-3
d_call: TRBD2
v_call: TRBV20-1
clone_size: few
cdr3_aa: CSARGGTSGTDTQYF
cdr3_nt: TGCAGTGCTAGAGGAGGGACTAGCGGCACAGATACGCAGTATTTT

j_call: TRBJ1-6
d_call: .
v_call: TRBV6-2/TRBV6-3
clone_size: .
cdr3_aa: CASSSINSPLHF
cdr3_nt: TGTGCCAGCAGTTCGATCAATTCACCCCTCCACTTT

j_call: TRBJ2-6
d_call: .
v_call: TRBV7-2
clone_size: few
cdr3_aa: CASSLIRRLTGANVLTF
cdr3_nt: TGTGCCAGCAGCTTAATACGGAGGTTGACTGGGGCCAACGTCCTGACTTTC

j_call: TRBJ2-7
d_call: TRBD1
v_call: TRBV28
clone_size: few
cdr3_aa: CASSPPGTGASYEQYF
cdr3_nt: TGTGCCAGCAGTCCCCCGGGGACAGGTGCTTCCTACGAGCAGTACTTC

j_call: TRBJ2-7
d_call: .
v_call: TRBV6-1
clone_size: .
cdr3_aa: CASSEWEASSYEQYF
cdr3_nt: TGTGCCAGCAGTGAATGGGAGGCAAGCTCCTACGAGCAGTACTTC

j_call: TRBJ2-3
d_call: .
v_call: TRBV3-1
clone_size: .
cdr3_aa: CASSQDPRGGTDTQYF
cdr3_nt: TGTGCCAGCAGCCAAGATCCAAGGGGGGGAACAGATACGCAGTATTTT

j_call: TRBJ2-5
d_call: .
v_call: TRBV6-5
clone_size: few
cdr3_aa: CASKRTSGETQYF
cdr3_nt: TGTGCCAGCAAACGCACCTCCGGGGAGACCCAGTACTTC

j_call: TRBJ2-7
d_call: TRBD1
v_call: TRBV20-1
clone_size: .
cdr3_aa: CSATSGTGTKEQYF
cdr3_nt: TGCAGTGCTACATCCGGGACAGGGACGAAGGAGCAGTACTTC

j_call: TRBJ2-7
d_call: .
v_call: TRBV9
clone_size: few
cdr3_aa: CASSETDGSYEQYF
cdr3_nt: TGTGCCAGCAGCGAGACGGATGGGAGCTACGAGCAGTACTTC

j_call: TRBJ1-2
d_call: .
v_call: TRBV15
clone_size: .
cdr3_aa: CATSRDKETYGYTF
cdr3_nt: TGTGCCACCAGCAGAGATAAGGAGACCTATGGCTACACCTTC

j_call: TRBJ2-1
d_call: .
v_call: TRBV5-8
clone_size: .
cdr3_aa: CASSLRERTYNEQFF
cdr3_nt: TGTGCCAGCAGCCTCCGGGAACGTACCTACAATGAGCAGTTCTTC

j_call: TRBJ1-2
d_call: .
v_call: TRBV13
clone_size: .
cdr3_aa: CASSSQFSPNRAHYGYTF
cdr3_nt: TGTGCCAGCAGCTCCCAGTTCAGCCCAAACAGGGCTCACTATGGCTACACCTTC

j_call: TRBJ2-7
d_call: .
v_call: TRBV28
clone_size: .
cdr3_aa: CAVRAIVAHEQYF
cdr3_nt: TGTGCCGTAAGGGCTATCGTCGCCCACGAGCAGTACTTC

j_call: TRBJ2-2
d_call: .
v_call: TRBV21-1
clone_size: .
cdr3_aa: CASSKGRGAGELFF
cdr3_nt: TGTGCCAGCAGCAAAGGGAGGGGGGCCGGGGAGCTGTTTTTT

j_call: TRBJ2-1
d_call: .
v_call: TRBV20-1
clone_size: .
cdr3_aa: CSAYLGGTNNEQFF
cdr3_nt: TGCAGTGCCTATCTAGGGGGGACCAACAATGAGCAGTTCTTC

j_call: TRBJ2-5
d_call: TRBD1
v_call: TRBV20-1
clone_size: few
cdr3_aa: CSARGPTGLIQETQYF
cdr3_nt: TGCAGTGCTAGAGGCCCGACAGGGCTGATCCAAGAGACCCAGTACTTC

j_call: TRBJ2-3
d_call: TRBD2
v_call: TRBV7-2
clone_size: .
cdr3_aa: CASSWPLAGGGTDTQYF
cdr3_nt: TGTGCCAGCAGCTGGCCACTAGCGGGAGGAGGCACAGATACGCAGTATTTT

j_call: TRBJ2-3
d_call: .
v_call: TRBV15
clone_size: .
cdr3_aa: CATSGKGLPRDTDTQYF
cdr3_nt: TGTGCCACCAGCGGGAAAGGTCTCCCCCGAGACACAGATACGCAGTATTTT

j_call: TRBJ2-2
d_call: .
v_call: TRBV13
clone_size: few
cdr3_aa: CASSAWAGELFF
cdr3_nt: TGTGCCAGCAGCGCTTGGGCCGGGGAGCTGTTTTTT

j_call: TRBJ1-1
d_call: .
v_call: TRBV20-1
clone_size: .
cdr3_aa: CSAPKSGKTEAFF
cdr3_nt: TGCAGTGCTCCCAAAAGCGGAAAAACTGAAGCTTTCTTT

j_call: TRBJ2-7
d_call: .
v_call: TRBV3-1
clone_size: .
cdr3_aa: CASSQVGLGQGAYEQYF
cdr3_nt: TGTGCCAGCAGCCAAGTCGGTTTGGGACAAGGCGCCTACGAGCAGTACTTC

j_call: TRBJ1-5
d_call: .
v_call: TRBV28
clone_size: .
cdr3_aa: CASSSSQPQHF
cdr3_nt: TGTGCCAGCAGTTCGAGCCAGCCCCAGCATTTT

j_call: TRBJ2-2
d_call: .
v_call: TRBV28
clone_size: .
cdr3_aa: CASSLDTSAGELFF
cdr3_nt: TGTGCCAGCAGTTTAGATACCTCTGCCGGGGAGCTGTTTTTT

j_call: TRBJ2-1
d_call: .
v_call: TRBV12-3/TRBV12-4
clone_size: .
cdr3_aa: CASSGQFYNEQFF
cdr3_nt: TGTGCCAGCAGCGGACAGTTCTACAATGAGCAGTTCTTC

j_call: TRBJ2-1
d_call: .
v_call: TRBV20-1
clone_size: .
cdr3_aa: CSARSMEGGGNEQFF
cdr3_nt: TGCAGTGCTAGATCCATGGAGGGTGGAGGCAATGAGCAGTTCTTC

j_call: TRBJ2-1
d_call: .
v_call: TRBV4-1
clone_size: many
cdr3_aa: CASSRLNEQFF
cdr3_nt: TGTGCCAGCAGCAGACTCAATGAGCAGTTCTTC

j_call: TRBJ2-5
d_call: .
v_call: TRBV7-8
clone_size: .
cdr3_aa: CASSRRRGEQYF
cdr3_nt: TGTGCCAGCAGCCGCCGTCGGGGTGAGCAGTACTTC

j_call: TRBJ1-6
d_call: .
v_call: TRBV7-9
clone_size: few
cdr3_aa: CASSLVGGENSPLHF
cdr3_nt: TGTGCCAGCAGCTTAGTTGGGGGGGAAAATTCACCCCTCCACTTT

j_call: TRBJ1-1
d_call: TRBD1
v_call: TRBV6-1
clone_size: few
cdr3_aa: CASNTGGADTEAFF
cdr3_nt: TGTGCCAGCAATACAGGGGGCGCGGACACTGAAGCTTTCTTT

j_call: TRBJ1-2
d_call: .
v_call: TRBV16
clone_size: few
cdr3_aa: CASSQSNRPGGYTF
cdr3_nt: TGTGCCAGCAGCCAATCTAACAGGCCTGGAGGCTACACCTTC

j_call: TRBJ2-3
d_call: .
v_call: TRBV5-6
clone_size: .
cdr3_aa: CASSLDGGPSTDTQYF
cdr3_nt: TGTGCCAGCAGCTTGGATGGCGGCCCGAGCACAGATACGCAGTATTTT

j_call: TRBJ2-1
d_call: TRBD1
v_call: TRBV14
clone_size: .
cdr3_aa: CASSQDGYRDRGYNEQFF
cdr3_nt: TGTGCCAGCAGCCAAGATGGGTACCGGGACAGGGGATACAATGAGCAGTTCTTC

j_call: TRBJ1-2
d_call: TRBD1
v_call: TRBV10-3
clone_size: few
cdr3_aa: CAISGGSGQQGYGYTF
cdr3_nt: TGTGCCATCAGTGGCGGTTCGGGACAGCAGGGCTATGGCTACACCTTC

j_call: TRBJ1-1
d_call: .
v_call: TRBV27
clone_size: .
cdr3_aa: CASSLSVMNTEAFF
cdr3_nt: TGTGCCAGCAGTTTATCAGTGATGAACACTGAAGCTTTCTTT

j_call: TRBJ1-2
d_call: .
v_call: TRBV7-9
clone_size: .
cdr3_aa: CASSLEILGLYGYTF
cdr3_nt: TGTGCCAGCAGCTTAGAAATTTTGGGGCTTTATGGCTACACCTTC

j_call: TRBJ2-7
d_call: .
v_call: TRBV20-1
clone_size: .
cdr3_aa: CGASGRIYEQYF
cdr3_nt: TGCGGTGCTTCGGGACGGATCTACGAGCAGTACTTC

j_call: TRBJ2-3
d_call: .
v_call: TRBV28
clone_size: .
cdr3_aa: CSSSRQLDTQYF
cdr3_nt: TGTTCCAGCAGTCGACAGCTGGATACGCAGTATTTT

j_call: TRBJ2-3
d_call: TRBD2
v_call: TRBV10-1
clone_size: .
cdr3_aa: CASGTAGGLTQYF
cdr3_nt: TGCGCCAGCGGGACGGCGGGGGGCCTTACGCAGTATTTT

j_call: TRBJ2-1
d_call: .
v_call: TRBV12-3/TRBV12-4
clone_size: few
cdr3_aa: CASRRASSYNEQFF
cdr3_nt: TGTGCCAGCAGGCGGGCCAGCTCCTACAATGAGCAGTTCTTC

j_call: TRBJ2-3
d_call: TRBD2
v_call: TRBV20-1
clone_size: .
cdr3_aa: CSARAPPGLAGSTGTQYF
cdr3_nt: TGCAGTGCTAGAGCCCCACCCGGACTAGCGGGGAGCACAGGTACGCAGTATTTT

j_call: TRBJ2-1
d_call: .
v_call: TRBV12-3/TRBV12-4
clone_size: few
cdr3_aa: CASSRLRHNEQFF
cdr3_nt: TGTGCCAGCAGTAGACTCAGGCACAATGAGCAGTTCTTC

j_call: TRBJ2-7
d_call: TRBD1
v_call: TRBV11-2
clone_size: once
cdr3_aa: CASSPIRGQNNEQYF
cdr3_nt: TGTGCCAGCAGCCCAATCCGGGGACAGAACAATGAGCAGTACTTC

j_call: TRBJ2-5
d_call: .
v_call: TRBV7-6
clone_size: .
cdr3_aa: CASSPGGGFQETQYF
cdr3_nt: TGTGCCAGCAGCCCCGGAGGAGGGTTCCAAGAGACCCAGTACTTC

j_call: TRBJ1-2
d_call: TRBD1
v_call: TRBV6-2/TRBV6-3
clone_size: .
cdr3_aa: CASSDWSGTGLNYGYTF
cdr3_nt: TGTGCCAGCAGTGACTGGAGCGGGACAGGTCTTAACTATGGCTACACCTTC

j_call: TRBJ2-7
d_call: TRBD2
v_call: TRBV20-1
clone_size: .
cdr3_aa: CSASTGTSGPYEQYF
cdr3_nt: TGCAGTGCTAGTACCGGGACTAGCGGACCCTACGAGCAGTACTTC

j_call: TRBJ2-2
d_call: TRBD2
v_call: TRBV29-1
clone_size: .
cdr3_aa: CSVEDPGWTSGRVGELFF
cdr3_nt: TGCAGCGTTGAAGACCCCGGATGGACTAGCGGGAGGGTCGGGGAGCTGTTTTTT

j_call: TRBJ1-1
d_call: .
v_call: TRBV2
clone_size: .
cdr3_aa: CASSEGAGGEDTEAFF
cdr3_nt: TGTGCCAGCAGTGAGGGGGCCGGGGGCGAAGACACTGAAGCTTTCTTT

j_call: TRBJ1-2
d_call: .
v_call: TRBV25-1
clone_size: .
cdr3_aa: CASRHLDRYGYTF
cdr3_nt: TGTGCCAGCAGACACCTGGACAGATATGGCTACACCTTC

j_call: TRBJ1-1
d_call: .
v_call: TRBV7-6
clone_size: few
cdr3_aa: CASSLNLGGTEAFF
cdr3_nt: TGTGCCAGCAGCTTAAACCTCGGGGGCACTGAAGCTTTCTTT

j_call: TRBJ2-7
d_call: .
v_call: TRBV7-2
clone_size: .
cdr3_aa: CASSLAGAESYEQYF
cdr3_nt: TGTGCCAGCAGCTTGGCCGGGGCCGAGTCCTACGAGCAGTACTTC

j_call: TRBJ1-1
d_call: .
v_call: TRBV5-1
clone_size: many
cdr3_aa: CASSLDNTEAFF
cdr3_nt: TGCGCCAGCAGCTTGGACAACACTGAAGCTTTCTTT

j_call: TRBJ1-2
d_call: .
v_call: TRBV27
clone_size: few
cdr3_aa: CASSSAGANYGYTF
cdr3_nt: TGTGCCAGCAGCTCCGCGGGGGCCAACTATGGCTACACCTTC

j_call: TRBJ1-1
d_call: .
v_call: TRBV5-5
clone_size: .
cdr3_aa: CASSRGRMDWGTEAFF
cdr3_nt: TGTGCCAGCAGCCGGGGGCGGATGGATTGGGGCACTGAAGCTTTCTTT

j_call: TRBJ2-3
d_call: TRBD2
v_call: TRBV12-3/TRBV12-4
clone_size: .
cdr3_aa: CASRIAGGRRDTQYF
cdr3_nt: TGTGCCAGCAGGATAGCGGGAGGGCGAAGAGATACGCAGTATTTT

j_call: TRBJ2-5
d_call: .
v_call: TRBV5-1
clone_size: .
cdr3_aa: CASSLSGEGQYF
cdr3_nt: TGCGCCAGCAGCTTGTCAGGGGAGGGGCAGTACTTC

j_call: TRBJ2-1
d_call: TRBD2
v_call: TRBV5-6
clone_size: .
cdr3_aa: CASSRGTSGGVEQFF
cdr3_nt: TGTGCCAGCAGCCGCGGCACTAGCGGGGGGGTAGAGCAGTTCTTC

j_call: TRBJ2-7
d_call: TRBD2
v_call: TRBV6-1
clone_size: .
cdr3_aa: CASSALGTSGDEQYF
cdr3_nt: TGTGCCAGCAGTGCCCTTGGGACTAGCGGGGACGAGCAGTACTTC

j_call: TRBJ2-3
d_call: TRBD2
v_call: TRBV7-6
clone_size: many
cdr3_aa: CASSPLAGGLTDTQYF
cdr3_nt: TGTGCCAGCAGCCCCCTAGCGGGAGGTTTGACAGATACGCAGTATTTT

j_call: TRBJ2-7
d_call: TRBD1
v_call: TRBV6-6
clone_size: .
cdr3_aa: CASSSWTGASYEQYF
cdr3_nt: TGTGCCAGCAGTTCCTGGACAGGGGCCTCCTACGAGCAGTACTTC